This record concerns one TCR beta chain sequence. A second PCR, run for roughly 6 to 11 cycles, used a sample-barcoded 5' primer plus a J-beta primer mix. TCRdb ran MiXCR on the 5' RACE reads and lists one entry per CDR3 protein. Among 700,000 to 1,000,000 distinct CDR3 sequences listed, under 45% were seen once. The data belong to a study of blood T cells in healthy people across ages. CDR1 and CDR2 (germline): SGHAT, FQNNGV. The CDR3 totals 15 residues. Trimming shortened V by 4 bases and J by 7 bases, and 16 bases separated the two germline ends. The source is a man in his 60s in good health. V gene TRBV11-2 combines with J gene TRBJ2-2; TRBD1 might be the D (6 bases). Sequenced sample: blood. CDR3 loop: CASSSGTRVVGELFF. In DNA, the CDR3 is TGTGCCAGCAGCTCCGGGACACGTGTGGTCGGGGAGCTGTTTTTT.